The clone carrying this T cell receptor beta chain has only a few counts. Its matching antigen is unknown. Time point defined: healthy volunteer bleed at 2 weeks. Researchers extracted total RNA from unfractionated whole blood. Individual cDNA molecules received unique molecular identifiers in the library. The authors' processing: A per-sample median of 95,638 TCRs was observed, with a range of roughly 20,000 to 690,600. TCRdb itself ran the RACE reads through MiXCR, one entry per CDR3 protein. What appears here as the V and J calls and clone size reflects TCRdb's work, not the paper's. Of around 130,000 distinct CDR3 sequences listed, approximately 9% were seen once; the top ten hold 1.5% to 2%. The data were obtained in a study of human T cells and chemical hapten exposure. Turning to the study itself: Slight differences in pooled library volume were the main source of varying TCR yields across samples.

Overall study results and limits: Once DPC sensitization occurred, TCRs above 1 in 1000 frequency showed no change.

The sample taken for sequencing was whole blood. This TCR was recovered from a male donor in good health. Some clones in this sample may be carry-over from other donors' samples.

As DNA, the CDR3 is TGTGCCAGCAGTTTAGCACAGGGTCTCGACGAGCAGTACTTC. Its protein product is CASSLAQGLDEQYF. The rearrangement joins TRBV12-3 or TRBV12-4 to TRBJ2-7, with a weak D call TRBD1 (6 bases). V was clipped by 0 bases and J by 5 bases, with 11 bases between them. The CDR3 is 14 residues long.